This T cell receptor (beta chain) is drawn from a study of T cells in Graves' hyperthyroidism and ophthalmopathy. Study-wide results and caveats: A model built on 13 V-J features separated ophthalmopathy from stable hyperthyroidism.

Details on this clonotype: Its specificity is not known. One base away lies a much larger clone, so this may be a sequencing read error.

This CDR3 comprises 15 residues. CDR1 and CDR2 (germline): LGHDT, YNNKEL (reference sequence). What was amplified from RNA transcripts were TCR beta CDR3 regions. In the first-round RT-PCR of the TCR CDR3, the HTBI primer set was used. TCRdb redid the calling of the multiplex PCR reads with MiXCR, one entry per CDR3 protein. The table lists some 770,000 distinct CDR3 sequences, around 15% of them singletons, with approximately 8.4% in the top ten. Patients were excluded for uncontrolled infection, other autoimmune disease, pregnancy or lactation. Thyroid ultrasound and orbital computed tomography, with clinical symptoms and serum thyroxine and TRAb, informed diagnoses. It was 10 ml of fresh peripheral blood that supplied the PBMCs.

The chain has TRBV3-1 and TRBJ1-3; D is unresolved. The clonotype comes from a man between 18 and 35 years old with Graves' hyperthyroidism. Input material: blood. The DNA for the CDR3 is TGTGCCAGCATCCAAGAATGGGTTGCTGGAAACACCATATATTTT. Amino acids: CASIQEWVAGNTIYF.